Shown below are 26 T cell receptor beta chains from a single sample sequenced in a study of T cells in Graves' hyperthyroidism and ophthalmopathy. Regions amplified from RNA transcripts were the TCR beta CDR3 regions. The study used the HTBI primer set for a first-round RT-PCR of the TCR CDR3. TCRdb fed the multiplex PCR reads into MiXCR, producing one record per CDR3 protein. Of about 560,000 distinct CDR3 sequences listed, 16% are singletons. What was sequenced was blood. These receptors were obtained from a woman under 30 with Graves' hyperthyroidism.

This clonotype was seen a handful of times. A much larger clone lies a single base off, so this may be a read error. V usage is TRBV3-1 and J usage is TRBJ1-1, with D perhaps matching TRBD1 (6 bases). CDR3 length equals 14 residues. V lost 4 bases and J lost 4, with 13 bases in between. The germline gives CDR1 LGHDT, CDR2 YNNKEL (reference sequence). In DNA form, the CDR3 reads TGTGCCAGCAGCCCGGAACTGGGGGCCACTGAAGCTTTCTTT. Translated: CASSPELGATEAFF. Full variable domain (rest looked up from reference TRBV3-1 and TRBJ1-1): DTAVSQTPKYLVTQMGNDKSIKCEQNLGHDTMYWYKQDSKKFLKIMFSYNNKELIINETVPNRFSPKSPDKAHLNLHINSLELGDSAVYFCASSPELGATEAFFGQGTRLTVV.

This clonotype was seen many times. The DNA of the CDR3 is TGTGCCAGCTCACCACCGTCGGAAGAGACCCAGTACTTC. This codes for CASSPPSEETQYF. V gene TRBV18 combines with J gene TRBJ2-5; D gene unclear. The germline V gene encodes CDR1 KGHSH and CDR2 LQKENI. The CDR3 covers 13 residues. V dropped 0 bases and J dropped 3 bases, with 5 bases sitting between them.

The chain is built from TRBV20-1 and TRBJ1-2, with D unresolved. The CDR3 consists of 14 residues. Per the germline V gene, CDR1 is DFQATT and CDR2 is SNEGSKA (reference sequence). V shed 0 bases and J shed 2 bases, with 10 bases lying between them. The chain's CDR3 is CSARDLGSNYGYTF. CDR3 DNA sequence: TGCAGTGCTAGAGATCTGGGGAGCAACTATGGCTACACCTTC.

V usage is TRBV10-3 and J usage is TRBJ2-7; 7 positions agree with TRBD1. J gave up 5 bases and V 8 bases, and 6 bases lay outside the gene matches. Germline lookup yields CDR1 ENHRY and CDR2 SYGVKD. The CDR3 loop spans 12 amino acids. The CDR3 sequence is CAIGLTGDEQYF. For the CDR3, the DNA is TGTGCCATCGGCTTAACAGGGGACGAGCAGTACTTC.

The CDR3 protein is CASSFLRGRTYEQYF. Written as DNA, the CDR3 is TGTGCCAGCAGCTTTCTAAGGGGACGAACCTACGAGCAGTACTTC. V usage is TRBV6-1 and J usage is TRBJ2-7; D might be TRBD1 or TRBD2, each matching 5 bases. Germline V gene data show CDR1 as MNHNS and CDR2 as SASEGT. The CDR3 runs to 15 residues. Between the trimmed V and J ends, which lost 6 bases and 2 bases, there was a span of 17 bases.

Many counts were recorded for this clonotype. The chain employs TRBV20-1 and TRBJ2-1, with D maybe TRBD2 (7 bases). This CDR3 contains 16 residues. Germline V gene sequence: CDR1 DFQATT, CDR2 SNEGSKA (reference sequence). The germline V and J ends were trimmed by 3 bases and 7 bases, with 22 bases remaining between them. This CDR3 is CSASRFGGPSRNEQFF. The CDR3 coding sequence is TGCAGTGCTAGTCGGTTCGGGGGGCCCTCTCGGAATGAGCAGTTCTTC.

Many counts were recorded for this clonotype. CDR3 bases: TGTGCCAGCTCAGCCGGGACCCGATATCAGCCCCAGCATTTT. Translating it yields CASSAGTRYQPQHF. This chain links TRBV18 with TRBJ1-5, with D tentatively TRBD1 (5 bases). The CDR3 runs 14 residues. Trimming removed 5 bases at V and 5 bases at J, with 13 bases between. Germline assignment: CDR1 KGHSH and CDR2 LQKENI.

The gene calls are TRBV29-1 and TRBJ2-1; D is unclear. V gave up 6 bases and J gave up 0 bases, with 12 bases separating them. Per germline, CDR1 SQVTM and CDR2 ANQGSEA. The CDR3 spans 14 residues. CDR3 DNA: TGCAGCGTCACTAAAGGAAGCTCCTACAATGAGCAGTTCTTC. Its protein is CSVTKGSSYNEQFF.

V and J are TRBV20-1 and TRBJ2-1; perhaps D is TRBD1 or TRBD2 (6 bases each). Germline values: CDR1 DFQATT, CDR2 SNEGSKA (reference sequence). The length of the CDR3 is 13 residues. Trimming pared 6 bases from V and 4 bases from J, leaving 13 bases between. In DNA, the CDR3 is TGCAGTGCCATGGGGGGCCTTTACAATGAGCAGTTCTTC. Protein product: CSAMGGLYNEQFF.

CDR3 region: CASWQDRGTGELFF. DNA of the CDR3: TGTGCCAGCTGGCAGGATCGGGGGACCGGGGAGCTGTTTTTT. The chain couples TRBV5-4 to TRBJ2-2; D is perhaps TRBD2 (6 bases). The CDR3 contains 14 residues. Trimming took off 7 bases at V and 5 bases at J, with 15 bases between the two ends. Per germline, CDR1 SGHNT and CDR2 YYREEE (reference sequence).

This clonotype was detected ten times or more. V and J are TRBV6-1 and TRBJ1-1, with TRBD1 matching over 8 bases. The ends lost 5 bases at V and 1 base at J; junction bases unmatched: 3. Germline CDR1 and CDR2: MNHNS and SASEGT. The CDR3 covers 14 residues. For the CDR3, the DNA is TGTGCCAGCAGTCAGACAGGGGCGAACACTGAAGCTTTCTTT. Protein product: CASSQTGANTEAFF.

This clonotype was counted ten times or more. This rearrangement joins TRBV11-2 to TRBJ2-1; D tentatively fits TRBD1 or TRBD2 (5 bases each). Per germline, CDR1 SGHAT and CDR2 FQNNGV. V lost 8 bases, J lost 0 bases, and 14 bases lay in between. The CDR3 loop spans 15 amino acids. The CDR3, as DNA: TGTGCCAGCGCTGTAGGGACCTCCTCCTACAATGAGCAGTTCTTC. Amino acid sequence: CASAVGTSSYNEQFF.

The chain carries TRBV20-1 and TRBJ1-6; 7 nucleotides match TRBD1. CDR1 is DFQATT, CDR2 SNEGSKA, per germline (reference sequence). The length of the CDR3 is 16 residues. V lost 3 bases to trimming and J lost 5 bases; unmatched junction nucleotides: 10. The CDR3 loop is CSARARDRLNNSPLHF. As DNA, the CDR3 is TGCAGTGCTAGGGCCCGGGACAGACTCAATAATTCACCCCTCCACTTT.

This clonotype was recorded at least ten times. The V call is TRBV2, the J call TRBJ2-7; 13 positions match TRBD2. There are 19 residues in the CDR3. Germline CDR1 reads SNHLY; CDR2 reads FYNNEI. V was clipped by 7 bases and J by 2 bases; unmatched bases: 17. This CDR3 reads CASTLRTSGRPHNPYEQYF. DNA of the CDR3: TGTGCCAGCACCCTGAGGACTAGCGGGAGACCCCATAACCCCTACGAGCAGTACTTC.

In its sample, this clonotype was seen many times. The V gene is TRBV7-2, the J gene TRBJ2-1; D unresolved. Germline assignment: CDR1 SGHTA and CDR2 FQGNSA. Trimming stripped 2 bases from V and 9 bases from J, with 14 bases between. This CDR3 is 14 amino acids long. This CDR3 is CASSLQASLVEQFF. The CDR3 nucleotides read TGTGCCAGCAGCTTACAGGCTAGTTTGGTTGAGCAGTTCTTC.

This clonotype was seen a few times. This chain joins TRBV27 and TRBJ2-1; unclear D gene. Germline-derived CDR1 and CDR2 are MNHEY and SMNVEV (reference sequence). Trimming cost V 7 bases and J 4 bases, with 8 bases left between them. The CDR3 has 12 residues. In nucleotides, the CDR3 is TGTGCCAGCAACTCTCGGTACAATGAGCAGTTCTTC. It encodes CASNSRYNEQFF.

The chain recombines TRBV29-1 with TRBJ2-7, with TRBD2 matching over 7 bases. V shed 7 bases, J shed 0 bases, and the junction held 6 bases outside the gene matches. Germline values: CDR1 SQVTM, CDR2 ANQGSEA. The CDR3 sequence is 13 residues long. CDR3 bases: TGCAGCGCCAGACGGGACTACTCCTACGAGCAGTACTTC. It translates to CSARRDYSYEQYF.

CDR3 in DNA: TGCAGTGGGGCGGGAGGCGCCTACAATGAGCAGTTCTTC. This translates into CSGAGGAYNEQFF. This chain links TRBV20-1 with TRBJ2-1; the match to TRBD2 covers 8 bases. This CDR3 spans 13 amino acids. Germline lookup yields CDR1 DFQATT and CDR2 SNEGSKA (reference sequence). With V trimmed by 7 bases and J by 2 bases, 4 bases remained unmatched.

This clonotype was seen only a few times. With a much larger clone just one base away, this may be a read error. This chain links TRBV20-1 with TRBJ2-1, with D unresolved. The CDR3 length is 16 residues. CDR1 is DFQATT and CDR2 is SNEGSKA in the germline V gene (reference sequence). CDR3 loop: CSVRSARGSSYNEQFF. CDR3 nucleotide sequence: TGCAGTGTTAGATCCGCCCGTGGTAGTTCCTACAATGAGCAGTTCTTC.

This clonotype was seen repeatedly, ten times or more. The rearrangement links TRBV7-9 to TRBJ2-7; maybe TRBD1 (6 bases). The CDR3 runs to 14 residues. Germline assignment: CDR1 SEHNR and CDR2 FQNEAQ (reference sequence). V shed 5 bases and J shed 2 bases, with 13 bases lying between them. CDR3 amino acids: CASSGIRDTYEQYF. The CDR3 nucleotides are TGTGCCAGCAGCGGGATCCGGGACACCTACGAGCAGTACTTC.

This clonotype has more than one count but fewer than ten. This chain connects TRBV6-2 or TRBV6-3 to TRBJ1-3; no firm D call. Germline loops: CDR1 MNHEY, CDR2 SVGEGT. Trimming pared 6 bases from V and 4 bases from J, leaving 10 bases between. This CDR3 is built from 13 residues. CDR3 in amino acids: CASRPDGGNTIYF. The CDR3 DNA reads TGTGCCAGCAGGCCGGACGGAGGAAACACCATATATTTT.

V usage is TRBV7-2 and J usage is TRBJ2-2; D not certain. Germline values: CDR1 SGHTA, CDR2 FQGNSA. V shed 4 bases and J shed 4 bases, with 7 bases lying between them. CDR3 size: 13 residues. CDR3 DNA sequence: TGTGCCAGCAGCTCCGAGAGCACCGGGGAGCTGTTTTTT. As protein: CASSSESTGELFF.

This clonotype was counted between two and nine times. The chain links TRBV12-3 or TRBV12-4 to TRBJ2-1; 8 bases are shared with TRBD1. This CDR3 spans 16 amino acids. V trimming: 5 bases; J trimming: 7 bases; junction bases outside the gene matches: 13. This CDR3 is CASSPSWAGGRNEQFF. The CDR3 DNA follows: TGTGCCAGCAGTCCCTCATGGGCAGGGGGCCGGAATGAGCAGTTCTTC.

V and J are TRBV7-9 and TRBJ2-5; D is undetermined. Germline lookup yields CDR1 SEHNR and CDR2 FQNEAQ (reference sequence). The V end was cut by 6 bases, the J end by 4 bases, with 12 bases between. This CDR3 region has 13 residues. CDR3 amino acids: CASSPLWGETQYF. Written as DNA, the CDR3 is TGTGCCAGCAGTCCTCTGTGGGGAGAGACCCAGTACTTC.

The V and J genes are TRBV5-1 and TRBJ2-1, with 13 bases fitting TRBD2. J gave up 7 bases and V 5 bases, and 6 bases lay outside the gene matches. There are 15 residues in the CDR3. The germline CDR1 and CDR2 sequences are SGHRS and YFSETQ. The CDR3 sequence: CASSLTSGRSNEQFF. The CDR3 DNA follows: TGCGCCAGCAGTTTGACTAGCGGGAGGTCGAATGAGCAGTTCTTC. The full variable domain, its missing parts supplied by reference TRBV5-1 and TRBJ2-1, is KAGVTQTPRYLIKTRGQQVTLSCSPISGHRSVSWYQQTPGQGLQFLFEYFSETQRNKGNFPGRFSGRQFSNSRSEMNVSTLELGDSALYLCASSLTSGRSNEQFFGPGTRLTVL.

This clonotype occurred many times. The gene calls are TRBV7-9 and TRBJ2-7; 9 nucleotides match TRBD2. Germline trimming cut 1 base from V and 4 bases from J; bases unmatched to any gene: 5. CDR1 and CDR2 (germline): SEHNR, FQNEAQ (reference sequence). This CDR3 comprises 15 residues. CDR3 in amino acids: CASSLGGGVPYEQYF. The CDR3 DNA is TGTGCCAGCAGCTTAGGCGGGGGGGTACCGTACGAGCAGTACTTC.